This TCR beta chain emerged from a study of CD8+ T cells in alopecia areata. Study as a whole: Recipients were roughly 6-11-week-old female C3H/HeJ mice grafted with skin from approximately 6-13-month-old C3H/HeJ donors with spontaneous alopecia.

Markers including CD4, CD8alpha, NKG2D and NKG2ACE guided sorting of pooled cutaneous lymph node cells. A note on this clone: The gene names here belong to mouse. The read ends 4 residues early relative to the CDR3; the germline J gene fills the gap. Other nucleotide sequences in the sample specify the same CDR3.

cDNA prepared by RNA extraction and subsequent reverse transcription served as the template for sequencing. Here immunoSEQ multiplex PCR was the method, and the copy in TCRdb shows in-frame clones only, minus some. This sample carries approximately 280,000 clones, none of them present only once. Germline V gene lookup returns CDR1 LGHNA and CDR2 YNLKQL (reference sequence). The CDR3 has 14 amino acids. Germline trimming cut 4 bases from V and 0 bases from J; bases unmatched to any gene: 3. The sequencing sample was made of CD4+ T cells sorted from a lymph node. The rearrangement joins TRBV5 to TRBJ2-7; 7 bases align to TRBD2. This sequence originates from a C3H/HeJ mouse with alopecia areata. MHC haplotype of the strain: H2-k. CDR3 bases read: TGTGCCAGCAGCCCCCGGGGGGGCTCCTAT. Translation gives CASSPRGGSY. The CDR3 as a whole reads CASSPRGGSYEQYF.